Included here is one T cell receptor (beta chain) sequence, with context. Its antigen target is currently unknown. The sample holds no much larger clone one base away, and base qualities are not on file. The trial excluded patients who had a history of autoimmune disease or were on systemic immunosuppression. Peripheral blood for TCR sequencing was collected from all dose cohorts at baseline, on cycle 4 day 1, and on cycle 7 day 1. Samples came from an open-label, multicenter, first-in-human phase I dose-escalation trial of ivuxolimab. The trial enrolled adults with locally advanced or metastatic head and neck squamous cell, hepatocellular, melanoma or renal cell carcinoma. Before TCR sequencing, CD4+ and CD8+ T cells were separately sorted from peripheral blood. For sequencing of the TCRbeta CDR3 region, genomic DNA was extracted from the sorted cells. TCRbeta CDR3 regions were sequenced using the immunoSEQ Assay. The table comes from immuneACCESS by way of TCRdb, which keeps in-frame sequences with V and J called. Part of the clones is missing from these tables; in studies checked, under half for an unresolved V gene and the rest for unknown reasons. The sample has tens of thousands of clones on record, around 85% of them singletons. The ten largest clones capture 5.5% to 7% of the sample.

This specimen belongs to a study of OX40 agonist ivuxolimab in advanced cancers. Looking at the study overall: Ivuxolimab, which targeted the costimulatory receptor OX40 (CD134), was an agonistic, fully human IgG2 monoclonal antibody. Peripheral TCRbeta sequencing was intended to test whether TCR sequence diversity was altered and clonal T-cell expansion was caused by ivuxolimab. Intravenous ivuxolimab was administered to patients every 2 weeks at six dose levels: 0.01, 0.1, 0.3, 1.5, 3 and 10 mg/kg. In the dose-escalation cohort, 82.7% of patients were male, and the mean age was roughly 60 years, with a range of roughly 20 to 80. Partial responses were achieved by three dose-escalation patients, of whom one had hepatocellular carcinoma and two had cutaneous melanoma. Patients were allowed to have had prior anti-PD-1, anti-PD-L1 or anti-CTLA-4 therapy, and approximately 39% of the dose-escalation patients had been treated with checkpoint inhibitors. Of the approximately 50 patients in dose escalation, about 20 had hepatocellular carcinoma, about 15 had melanoma, 9 had renal cell carcinoma and 9 had head and neck cancer. The paper reports the monotherapy dose-escalation portion (N of about 47 patients) of the phase I ivuxolimab trial.

According to the germline V gene, CDR1 reads MNHEY and CDR2 reads SVGAGI. The cysteine opens and the phenylalanine closes a CDR3 of 15 amino acids. The kept DNA is CDR3 alone, 45 bases in frame from the first base. V gives up 6 bases and J gives up 3 bases, and the segment between their germline ends measures 14 bases. Findings and caveats that apply to the study as a whole: On average, CD8+ T cells showed more expanded clones than CD4+ T cells after ivuxolimab. Partial responders in the 0.1-3.0 mg/kg groups had among the lowest normalized peripheral clonal expansion, especially among CD8+ T cells. Low levels of normalized T-cell clonal expansion were also seen in some nonresponding patients. The antigen specificity of the peripheral T cells that underwent clonal expansion was not determined. At doses from 0.1 to 3.0 mg/kg, clonal expansion was seen in both CD4+ and CD8+ blood T cells between baseline and week 6.

Material: CD4+ or CD8+ T cells sorted from blood, obtained in a trial of the OX40 agonist ivuxolimab. This TCR came from an adult with an advanced solid tumor such as melanoma, head and neck, liver or kidney cancer. Recombination connected TRBV6-5 to TRBJ1-4, with no confidently assigned D gene. The CDR3 region reads CASSRQGGANEKLFF. The nucleotide sequence is TGTGCCAGCAGCCGCCAAGGAGGCGCTAATGAAAAACTGTTTTTT.